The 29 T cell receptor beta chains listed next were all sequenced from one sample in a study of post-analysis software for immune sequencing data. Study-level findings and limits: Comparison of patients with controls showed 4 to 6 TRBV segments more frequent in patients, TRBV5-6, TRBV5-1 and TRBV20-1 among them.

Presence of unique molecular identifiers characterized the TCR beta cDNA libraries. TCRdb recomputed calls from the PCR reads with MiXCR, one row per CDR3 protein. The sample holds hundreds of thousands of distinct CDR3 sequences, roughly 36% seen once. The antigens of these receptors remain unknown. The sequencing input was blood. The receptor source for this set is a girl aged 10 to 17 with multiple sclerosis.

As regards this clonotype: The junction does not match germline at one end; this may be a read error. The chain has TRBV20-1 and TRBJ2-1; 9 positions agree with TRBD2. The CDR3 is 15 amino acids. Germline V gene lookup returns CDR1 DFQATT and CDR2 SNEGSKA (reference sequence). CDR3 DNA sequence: TGCAGTGCCAGAGTCAGCGGGGGGTCCTACAATGAGCAGTTCTTC. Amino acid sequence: CSARVSGGSYNEQFF.

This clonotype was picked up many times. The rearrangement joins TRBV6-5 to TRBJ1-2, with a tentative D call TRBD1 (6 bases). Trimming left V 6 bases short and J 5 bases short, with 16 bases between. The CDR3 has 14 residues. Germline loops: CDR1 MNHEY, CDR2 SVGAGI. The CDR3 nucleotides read TGTGCCAGCAGCCAGGACAGTGCCCCATATGGCTACACCTTC. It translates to CASSQDSAPYGYTF.

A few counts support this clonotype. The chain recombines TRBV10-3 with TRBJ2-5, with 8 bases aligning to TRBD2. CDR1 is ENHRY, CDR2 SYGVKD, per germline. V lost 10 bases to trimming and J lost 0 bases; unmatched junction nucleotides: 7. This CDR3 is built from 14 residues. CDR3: CATGRGDNQETQYF. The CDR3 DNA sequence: TGTGCCACCGGGAGGGGGGACAACCAAGAGACCCAGTACTTC.

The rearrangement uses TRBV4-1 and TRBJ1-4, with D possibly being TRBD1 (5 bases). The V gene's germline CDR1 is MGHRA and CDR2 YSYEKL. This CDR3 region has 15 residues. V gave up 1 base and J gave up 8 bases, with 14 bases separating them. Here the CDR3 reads CASSQGSGRGEKLFF. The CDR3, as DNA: TGCGCCAGCAGCCAAGGCTCAGGACGGGGCGAAAAACTGTTTTTT.

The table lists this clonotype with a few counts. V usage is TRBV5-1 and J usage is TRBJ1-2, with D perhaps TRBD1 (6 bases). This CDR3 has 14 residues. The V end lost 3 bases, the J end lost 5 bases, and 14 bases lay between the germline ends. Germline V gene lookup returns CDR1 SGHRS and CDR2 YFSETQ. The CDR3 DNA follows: TGCGCCAGCAGCTCAACTCTGGACAGTTATGGCTACACCTTC. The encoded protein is CASSSTLDSYGYTF.

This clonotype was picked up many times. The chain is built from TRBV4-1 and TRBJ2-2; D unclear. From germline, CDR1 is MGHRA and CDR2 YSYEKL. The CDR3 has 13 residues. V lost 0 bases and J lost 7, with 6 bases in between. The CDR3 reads CASSQDPGGELFF. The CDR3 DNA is TGCGCCAGCAGCCAAGATCCGGGCGGGGAGCTGTTTTTT.

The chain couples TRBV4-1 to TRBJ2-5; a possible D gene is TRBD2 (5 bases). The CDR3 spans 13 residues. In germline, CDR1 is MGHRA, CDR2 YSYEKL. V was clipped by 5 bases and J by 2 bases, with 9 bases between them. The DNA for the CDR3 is TGCGCCAGCAGCGACTACCGTCAAGAGACCCAGTACTTC. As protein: CASSDYRQETQYF.

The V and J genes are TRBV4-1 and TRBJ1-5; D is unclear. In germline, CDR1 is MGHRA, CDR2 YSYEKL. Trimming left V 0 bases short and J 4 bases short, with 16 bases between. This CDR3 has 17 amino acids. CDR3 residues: CASSQDHGTHENQPQHF. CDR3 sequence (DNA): TGCGCCAGCAGCCAAGATCATGGCACGCACGAGAATCAGCCCCAGCATTTT.

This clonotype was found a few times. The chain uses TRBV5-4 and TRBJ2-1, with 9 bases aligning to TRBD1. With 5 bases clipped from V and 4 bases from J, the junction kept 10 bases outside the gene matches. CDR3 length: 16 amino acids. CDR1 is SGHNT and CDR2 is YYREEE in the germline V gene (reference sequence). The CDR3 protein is CASSLTGGGFYNEQFF. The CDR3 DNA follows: TGTGCCAGCAGTCTAACAGGGGGCGGGTTTTACAATGAGCAGTTCTTC.

The CDR3 is CASSLREGGLTTDTQYF. DNA of the CDR3: TGTGCCAGCAGTTTACGGGAAGGGGGTCTGACAACAGATACGCAGTATTTT. V gene TRBV28 combines with J gene TRBJ2-3; D might be TRBD1 (6 bases). Trimming left V 2 bases short and J 3 bases short, with 18 bases between. The CDR3 has 17 residues. Per germline, CDR1 MDHEN and CDR2 SYDVKM.

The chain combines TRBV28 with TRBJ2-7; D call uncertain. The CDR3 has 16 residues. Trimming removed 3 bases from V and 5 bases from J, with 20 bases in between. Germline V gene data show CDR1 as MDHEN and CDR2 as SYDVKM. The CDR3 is CASSFLPRGQSDEQYF. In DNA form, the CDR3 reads TGTGCCAGCAGTTTTCTCCCTAGAGGTCAGAGCGACGAGCAGTACTTC.

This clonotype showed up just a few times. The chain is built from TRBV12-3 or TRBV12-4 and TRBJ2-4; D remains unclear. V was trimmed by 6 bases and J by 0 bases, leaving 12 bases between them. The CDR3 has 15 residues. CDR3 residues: CASSSRAVAKNIQYF. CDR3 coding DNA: TGTGCCAGCAGCTCCCGAGCTGTAGCCAAAAACATTCAGTACTTC.

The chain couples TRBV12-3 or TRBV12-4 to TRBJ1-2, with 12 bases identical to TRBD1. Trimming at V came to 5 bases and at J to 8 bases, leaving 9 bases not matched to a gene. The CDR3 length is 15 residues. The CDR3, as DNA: TGTGCCAGCAGTGTCCGGGACAGGGGGCGGTGGGGCTACACCTTC. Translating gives CASSVRDRGRWGYTF.

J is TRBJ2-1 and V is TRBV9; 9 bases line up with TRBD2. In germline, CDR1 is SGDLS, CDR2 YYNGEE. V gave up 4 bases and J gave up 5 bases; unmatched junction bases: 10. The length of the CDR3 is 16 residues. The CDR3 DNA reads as TGTGCCAGCAGCTCCCATGGCGGGGGGGTAAACAATGAGCAGTTCTTC. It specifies CASSSHGGGVNNEQFF. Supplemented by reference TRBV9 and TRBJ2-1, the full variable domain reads DSGVTQTPKHLITATGQRVTLRCSPRSGDLSVYWYQQSLDQGLQFLIQYYNGEERAKGNILERFSAQQFPDLHSELNLSSLELGDSALYFCASSSHGGGVNNEQFFGPGTRLTVL.

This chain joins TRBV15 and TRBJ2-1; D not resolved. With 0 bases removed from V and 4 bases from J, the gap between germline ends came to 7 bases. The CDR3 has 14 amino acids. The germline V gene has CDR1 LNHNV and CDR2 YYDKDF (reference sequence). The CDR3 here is CATSREYEYNEQFF. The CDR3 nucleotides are TGTGCCACCAGCAGAGAGTATGAGTACAATGAGCAGTTCTTC.

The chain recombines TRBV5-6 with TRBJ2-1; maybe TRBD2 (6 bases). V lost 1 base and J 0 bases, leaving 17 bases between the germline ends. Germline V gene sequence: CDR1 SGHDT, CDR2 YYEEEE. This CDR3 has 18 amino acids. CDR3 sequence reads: CASSLRYIAGFSYNEQFF. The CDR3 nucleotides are TGTGCCAGCAGCTTGCGGTACATCGCGGGGTTCTCCTACAATGAGCAGTTCTTC.

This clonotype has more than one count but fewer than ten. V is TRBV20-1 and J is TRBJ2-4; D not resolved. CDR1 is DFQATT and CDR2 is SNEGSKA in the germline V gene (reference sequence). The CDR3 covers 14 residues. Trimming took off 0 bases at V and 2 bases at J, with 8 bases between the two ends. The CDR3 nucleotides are TGCAGTGCTAGAGAGAGTAGGCCCAAAAACATTCAGTACTTC. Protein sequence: CSARESRPKNIQYF.

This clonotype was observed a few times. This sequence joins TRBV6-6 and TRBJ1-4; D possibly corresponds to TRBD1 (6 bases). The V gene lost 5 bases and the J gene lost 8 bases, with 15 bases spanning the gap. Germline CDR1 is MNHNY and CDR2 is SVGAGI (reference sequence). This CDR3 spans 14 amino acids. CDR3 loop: CASSPTGLREKLFF. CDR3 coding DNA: TGTGCCAGCAGTCCTACAGGGCTGCGAGAAAAACTGTTTTTT.

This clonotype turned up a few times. CDR3 nucleotide sequence: TGCAGTGCTCCCGGACTAGCGGGGGTATGGTATAGCACAGATACGCAGTATTTT. Translating gives CSAPGLAGVWYSTDTQYF. The genes are TRBV20-1 and TRBJ2-3; 13 bases map to TRBD2. The trim removed 5 bases at V and 0 bases at J, leaving 11 bases unmatched. This CDR3 has 18 residues. Germline CDR1 and CDR2: DFQATT and SNEGSKA (reference sequence).

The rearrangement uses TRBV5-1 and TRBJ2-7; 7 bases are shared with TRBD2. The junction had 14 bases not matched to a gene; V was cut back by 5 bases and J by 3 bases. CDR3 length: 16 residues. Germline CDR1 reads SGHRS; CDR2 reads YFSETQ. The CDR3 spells CASSQGGAKPIYEQYF. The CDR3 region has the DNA TGCGCCAGCAGTCAGGGAGGGGCAAAACCCATCTACGAGCAGTACTTC.

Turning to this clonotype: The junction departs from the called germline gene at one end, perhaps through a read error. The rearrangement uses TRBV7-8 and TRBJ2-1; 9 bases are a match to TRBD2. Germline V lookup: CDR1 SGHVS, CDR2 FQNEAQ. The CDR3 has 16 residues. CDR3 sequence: CTSSPKGLAVYNEQFF. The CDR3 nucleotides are TGTACCAGCAGCCCGAAGGGACTAGCCGTCTACAATGAGCAGTTCTTC.

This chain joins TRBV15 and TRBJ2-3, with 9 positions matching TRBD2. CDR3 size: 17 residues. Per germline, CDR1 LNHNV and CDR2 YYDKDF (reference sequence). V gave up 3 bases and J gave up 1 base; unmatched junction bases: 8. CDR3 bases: TGTGCCACCAGCAGGGTAAAAGCGGGGGGCGGCACAGATACGCAGTATTTT. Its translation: CATSRVKAGGGTDTQYF.

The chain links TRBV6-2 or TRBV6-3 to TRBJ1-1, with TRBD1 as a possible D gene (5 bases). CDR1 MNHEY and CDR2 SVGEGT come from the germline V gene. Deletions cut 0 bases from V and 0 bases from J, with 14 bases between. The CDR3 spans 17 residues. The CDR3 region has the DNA TGTGCCAGCAGTTACTCTCTGGGGCGCCCCCTGAACACTGAAGCTTTCTTT. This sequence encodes CASSYSLGRPLNTEAFF.

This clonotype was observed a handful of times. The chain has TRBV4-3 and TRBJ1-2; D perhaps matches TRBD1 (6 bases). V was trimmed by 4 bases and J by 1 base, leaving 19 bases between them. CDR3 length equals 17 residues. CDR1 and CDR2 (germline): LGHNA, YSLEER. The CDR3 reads CASSPKDGTYLNYGYTF. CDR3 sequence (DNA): TGCGCCAGCAGCCCGAAGGACGGGACATATCTTAACTATGGCTACACCTTC.

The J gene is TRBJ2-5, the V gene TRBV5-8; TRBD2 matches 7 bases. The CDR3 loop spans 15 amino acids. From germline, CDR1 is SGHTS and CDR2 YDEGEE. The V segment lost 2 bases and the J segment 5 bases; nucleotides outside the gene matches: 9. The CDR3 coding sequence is TGTGCCAGCAGCTTAGAGTACGGGGGGATTGAGACCCAGTACTTC. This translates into CASSLEYGGIETQYF.

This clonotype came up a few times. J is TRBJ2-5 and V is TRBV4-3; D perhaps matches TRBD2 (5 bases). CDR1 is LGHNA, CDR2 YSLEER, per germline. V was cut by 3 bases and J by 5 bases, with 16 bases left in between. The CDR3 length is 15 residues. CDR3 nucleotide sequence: TGCGCCAGCAGCCAGGTCGCAGAGGGATGGGAGACCCAGTACTTC. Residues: CASSQVAEGWETQYF.

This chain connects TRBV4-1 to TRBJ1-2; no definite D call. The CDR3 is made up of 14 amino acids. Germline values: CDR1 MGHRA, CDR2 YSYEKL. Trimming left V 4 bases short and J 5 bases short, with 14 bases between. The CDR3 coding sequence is TGCGCCAGCAGCCGGAACGCAGTTGAGTATGGCTACACCTTC. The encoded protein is CASSRNAVEYGYTF.

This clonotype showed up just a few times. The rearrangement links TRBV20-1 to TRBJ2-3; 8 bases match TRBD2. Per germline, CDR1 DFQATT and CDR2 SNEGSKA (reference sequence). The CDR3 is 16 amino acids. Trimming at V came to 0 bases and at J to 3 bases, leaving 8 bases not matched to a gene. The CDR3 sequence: CSAREPLAVVTDTQYF. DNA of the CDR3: TGCAGTGCTAGAGAGCCACTAGCGGTGGTTACAGATACGCAGTATTTT.

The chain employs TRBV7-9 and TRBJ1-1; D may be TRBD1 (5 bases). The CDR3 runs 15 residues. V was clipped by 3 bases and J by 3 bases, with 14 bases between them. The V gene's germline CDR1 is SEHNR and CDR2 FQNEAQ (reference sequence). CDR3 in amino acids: CASSFRDPDDTEAFF. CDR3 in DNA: TGTGCCAGCAGCTTCCGGGACCCGGATGACACTGAAGCTTTCTTT. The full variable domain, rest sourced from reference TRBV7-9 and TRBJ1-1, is DTGVSQNPRHKITKRGQNVTFRCDPISEHNRLYWYRQTLGQGPEFLTYFQNEAQLEKSRLLSDRFSAERPKGSFSTLEIQRTEQGDSAMYLCASSFRDPDDTEAFFGQGTRLTVV.